The 3 T cell receptor beta chains reported below all come from one sample, sequenced in a study of control samples from healthy donors and cancer patients. Assay: immunoSEQ multiplex PCR; the TCRdb copy retains only in-frame clones and omits some. The repertoire consists of approximately 50,000 clones, with approximately 95% occurring once and the leading ten covering 2.4%. What was sequenced was blood. These receptors were collected from a man aged 30-40 years in good health.

This clone showed up just once. The rearrangement uses TRBV18 and TRBJ2-7; TRBD2 aligns across 8 bases. From germline, CDR1 is KGHSH and CDR2 LQKENI. This CDR3 spans 14 amino acids. J was trimmed by 0 bases and V by 2 bases; bases with no gene match: 0. As DNA, the CDR3 is TGTGCCAGCTCACCAAGCGGGAGCTCCTACGAGCAGTACTTC. As protein: CASSPSGSSYEQYF.

The chain recombines TRBV27 with TRBJ2-3; tentative D call: TRBD1 (6 bases). This CDR3 has 13 amino acids. CDR1 is MNHEY and CDR2 is SMNVEV in the germline V gene (reference sequence). Between the trimmed V and J ends, which lost 3 bases and 6 bases, there was a span of 10 bases. CDR3 protein: CASSLGTPDTQYF. The CDR3 DNA sequence: TGTGCCAGCAGTTTGGGGACACCCGATACGCAGTATTTT.

The rearrangement uses TRBV6-5 and TRBJ2-3, with D uncertain. In germline, CDR1 is MNHEY, CDR2 SVGAGI. The CDR3 extends over 12 amino acids. The V and J ends lost 4 bases and 4 bases respectively, with 6 bases between them. CDR3 nucleotide sequence: TGTGCCAGCAGTTTTGTTCCAGATACGCAGTATTTT. Its protein is CASSFVPDTQYF.